This is a list of T cell receptor beta chains from one sample in a study of lung T cells in sarcoidosis with Löfgren's syndrome. Using its own MiXCR run on the reads, TCRdb lists one record per CDR3 protein. Here the sample spans around 60,000 distinct CDR3 sequences, 20% to 25% being singletons. Material: CD4+ T cells from PBMCs. Receptors originate from a human donor with sarcoidosis (Löfgren's syndrome or another form), or a control subject (not recorded which). Each CDR3 is given with its conserved first and last residue. The D gene is left open where the match is weak. A clone size is listed for some rows: how often the clone was seen (once, few, many), or a class if it is expanded.

v_gene	abundance	d_gene	j_gene	CDR3aa	CDR3nt
TRBV6-1	many	-	TRBJ1-1	CATSIKWANTEAFF	TGTGCCACTTCGATAAAGTGGGCGAACACTGAAGCTTTCTTT
TRBV11-2	-	-	TRBJ2-3	CASSPRFPGESTDTQYF	TGTGCCAGCAGCCCCCGATTTCCCGGGGAAAGCACAGATACGCAGTATTTT
TRBV28	many	-	TRBJ1-1	CASSLTGKDGGEAFF	TGTGCCAGCAGCCTCACAGGGAAAGATGGCGGTGAAGCTTTCTTT
TRBV5-1	-	-	TRBJ2-1	CASSLDTWPSSYNEQFF	TGCGCCAGCAGCTTGGATACCTGGCCGAGCTCCTACAATGAGCAGTTCTTC
TRBV5-4	few	-	TRBJ1-5	CASSREGGQPQHF	TGTGCCAGCAGCCGGGAAGGCGGGCAGCCCCAGCATTTT
TRBV11-2	few	-	TRBJ1-4	CASSLGGPGRNEKLFF	TGTGCCAGCAGCCTAGGAGGGCCAGGCCGAAATGAAAAACTGTTTTTT
TRBV5-6	-	TRBD1	TRBJ2-5	CASSLKKATGSVETQYF	TGTGCCAGCAGCTTGAAGAAGGCGACAGGGTCGGTCGAGACCCAGTACTTC
TRBV7-2	many	TRBD1	TRBJ1-2	CASRLTGTGGGYTF	TGTGCCAGCAGGCTTACCGGGACAGGGGGCGGCTACACCTTC
TRBV27	many	-	TRBJ2-7	CASSSRGESSYEQYF	TGTGCCAGCAGTTCCAGGGGAGAGAGCTCCTACGAGCAGTACTTC
TRBV12-3/TRBV12-4	-	-	TRBJ1-5	CASSLGQAPNQPQHF	TGTGCCAGCAGTTTAGGACAGGCCCCTAATCAGCCCCAGCATTTT
TRBV20-1	many	TRBD1	TRBJ2-7	CSATDRERGKQYF	TGCAGTGCTACGGACAGGGAGAGGGGGAAGCAGTACTTC
TRBV19	-	-	TRBJ2-1	CASSIDPGRGWNEQFF	TGTGCCAGTAGTATAGATCCGGGACGGGGTTGGAATGAGCAGTTCTTC
TRBV7-2	many	-	TRBJ2-7	CASSPQGIEEQYF	TGTGCCAGCAGCCCGCAGGGGATCGAAGAGCAGTACTTC
TRBV20-1	many	-	TRBJ1-1	CSANSQVTNTEAFF	TGCAGTGCCAACTCCCAGGTGACGAACACTGAAGCTTTCTTT
TRBV3-1	-	-	TRBJ2-1	CASSHNGGHYNEQFF	TGTGCCAGCAGCCATAACGGGGGACACTACAATGAGCAGTTCTTC
TRBV5-4	many	TRBD1	TRBJ1-1	CASSLRMTGDGTEAFF	TGTGCCAGCAGCTTACGAATGACAGGGGACGGCACTGAAGCTTTCTTT
TRBV7-2	many	TRBD2	TRBJ2-2	CASSPGTSGAGELFF	TGTGCCAGCAGCCCAGGGACTAGCGGCGCCGGGGAGCTGTTTTTT
TRBV6-1	many	TRBD1	TRBJ1-6	CAISITGGNSPLHF	TGTGCCATCAGTATTACAGGGGGGAATTCACCCCTCCACTTT
TRBV20-1	few	-	TRBJ2-5	CSAEGGRQETQYF	TGCAGTGCGGAAGGGGGGCGCCAAGAGACCCAGTACTTC
TRBV20-1	-	TRBD2	TRBJ2-3	CSGGGSGSVGTDTQYF	TGCAGTGGCGGGGGTAGCGGGAGTGTCGGCACAGATACGCAGTATTTT
TRBV20-1	many	TRBD2	TRBJ2-1	CSANLAGGPSSEQFF	TGCAGTGCTAATCTAGCGGGAGGGCCATCCAGTGAGCAGTTCTTC
TRBV5-1	-	-	TRBJ1-1	CASSSDRDTEAFF	TGCGCCAGCAGCTCGGACAGAGACACTGAAGCTTTCTTT
TRBV9	-	-	TRBJ1-5	CASSVGHSNQPQHF	TGTGCCAGCAGCGTGGGGCACAGCAATCAGCCCCAGCATTTT
TRBV5-4	-	TRBD2	TRBJ2-2	CASSPTSGGPLTGELFF	TGTGCCAGCAGCCCAACTAGCGGGGGGCCCTTAACCGGGGAGCTGTTTTTT
TRBV7-2	few	-	TRBJ2-1	CASSLAGTRFNEQFF	TGTGCCAGCAGCTTAGCCGGGACTCGCTTTAATGAGCAGTTCTTC
TRBV6-1	many	TRBD1	TRBJ2-6	CASSPTGAGANVLTF	TGTGCCAGCAGTCCAACAGGGGCTGGGGCCAACGTCCTGACTTTC
TRBV20-1	many	-	TRBJ1-2	CSARDFGGGLHGYTF	TGCAGTGCTAGAGATTTTGGCGGGGGATTGCATGGCTACACCTTC
TRBV7-2	many	-	TRBJ1-5	CASSPGGVSQPQHF	TGTGCCAGCAGCCCCGGCGGGGTCTCTCAGCCCCAGCATTTT
TRBV27	many	-	TRBJ1-1	CASSLSFSISLNTEAFF	TGTGCCAGCAGTTTATCTTTCTCGATTTCTTTGAACACTGAAGCTTTCTTT
TRBV3-1	many	-	TRBJ1-6	CASSQGGRGSPLHF	TGTGCCAGCAGCCAAGGGGGCAGGGGTTCACCCCTCCACTTT
TRBV12-3/TRBV12-4	few	-	TRBJ1-5	CASSRPGQPQHF	TGTGCCAGCAGCCGACCGGGCCAGCCCCAGCATTTT
TRBV18	many	-	TRBJ2-5	CASSDRRGQETQYF	TGTGCCAGCTCGGACCGGAGAGGGCAAGAGACCCAGTACTTC
TRBV10-3	few	TRBD1	TRBJ1-1	CAINAKPPDRANTEAFF	TGTGCCATCAACGCCAAGCCACCAGACAGGGCCAACACTGAAGCTTTCTTT
TRBV5-1	many	-	TRBJ1-1	CASSTGPTNTEAFF	TGCGCCAGCAGCACGGGACCGACGAACACTGAAGCTTTCTTT
TRBV7-2	many	-	TRBJ2-3	CASSLSAGQLDTQYF	TGTGCCAGCAGCTTAAGCGCGGGCCAGCTTGATACGCAGTATTTT
TRBV28	many	TRBD1	TRBJ2-1	CASSLVRQGVLINEQFF	TGTGCCAGCAGTTTGGTGCGACAGGGGGTACTCATCAATGAGCAGTTCTTC
TRBV24-1	many	-	TRBJ2-3	CATGQSTDTQYF	TGTGCCACCGGACAGAGCACAGATACGCAGTATTTT
TRBV6-1	many	-	TRBJ2-3	CASGDSTDTQYF	TGTGCCAGCGGGGATAGCACAGATACGCAGTATTTT
TRBV20-1	many	TRBD2	TRBJ2-3	CSARSGLAGGADTQYF	TGCAGTGCTAGATCGGGACTAGCGGGAGGTGCAGATACGCAGTATTTT
TRBV6-6	many	TRBD2	TRBJ2-1	CASSYSLAGLYNEQFF	TGTGCCAGCAGTTACTCGCTAGCGGGGCTATACAATGAGCAGTTCTTC